A selection of T cell receptor beta chains follows, all from one sample in a study of blood T cells in healthy people across ages. From the 5' RACE reads, TCRdb called clonotypes with MiXCR, one entry per CDR3 protein. The sample consists of some 1,800,000 distinct CDR3 sequences, roughly two fifths of them appearing once. The source material was blood. These receptors all come from a human donor in good health. The CDR3 runs from the conserved cysteine through the conserved F or W.

V gene	J gene	CDR3 protein
TRBV4-1	TRBJ2-7	CASSQRGQGAYEQYF
TRBV12-3/TRBV12-4	TRBJ1-1	CASSPPRTEAFF
TRBV3-1	TRBJ2-7	CASSQDSTGEQYF
TRBV12-3/TRBV12-4	TRBJ1-6	CASSLTLSGASNSPLHF
TRBV6-5	TRBJ1-6	CASSYGKGGSPLHF
TRBV7-6	TRBJ2-7	CASSLGQAGYEQYF
TRBV20-1	TRBJ1-1	CSARRWGSLNTEAFF
TRBV29-1	TRBJ1-1	CSVEFGHANTEAFF
TRBV20-1	TRBJ2-1	CSARDLSARDNEQFF
TRBV4-1	TRBJ2-7	CASSQEEGAYEQYF
TRBV27	TRBJ1-2	CASAETGFYGYTF
TRBV5-1	TRBJ2-3	CASSLRGAHTDTQYF
TRBV20-1	TRBJ2-5	CSARGGGKGTQYF
TRBV6-2/TRBV6-3	TRBJ1-4	CASRPHSGRGEKLFF
TRBV6-4	TRBJ1-2	CASRQVLGYTF
TRBV12-3/TRBV12-4	TRBJ1-1	CASSLEEGILVPNTEAFF
TRBV11-2	TRBJ2-7	CASSGGIRAYEQYF
TRBV6-1	TRBJ1-2	CAVGQGYGYTF
TRBV20-1	TRBJ2-1	CSAESAAGGQGNEQFF
TRBV29-1	TRBJ2-3	CSVVAPTDTQYF
TRBV29-1	TRBJ1-2	CSVVMDGGGYTF
TRBV29-1	TRBJ1-5	CSVASGGEESNQPQHF
TRBV20-1	.	CSAKITPYEQYF
TRBV6-6	TRBJ1-5	CASSYVPNQPQHF
TRBV25-1	TRBJ2-6	CASSELGGRGSSGANVLTF